This paragraph covers one T cell receptor (beta chain) sequence. Its antigen is not known. This specimen belongs to a study of human T cells and chemical hapten exposure. Study-wide findings and caveats: The number of TCRs above 1 in 1000 frequency did not change after DPC sensitization.

Time point denoted: pre-sensitization, week 0. The treatment is: therapeutic diphenylcyclopropenone sensitization with weekly scalp DPC. TCRdb redid the calling of the RACE reads with MiXCR, one entry per CDR3 protein. The table records under 300,000 distinct CDR3 sequences, approximately 7.5% of them present only once. Sequences were derived from whole blood, sampled in connection with sensitization to the hapten diphenylcyclopropenone (DPC). The sequence was collected from a man aged 18 to 29 with alopecia areata. Some clones in this sample may be carry-over from other donors' samples.

The CDR3 region has the DNA TGTGCCACTAGGGGAGGCGGTGAGACTGAAGCTTTCTTT. Translation: CATRGGGETEAFF. The rearrangement links TRBV6-2 or TRBV6-3 to TRBJ1-1; D possibly corresponds to TRBD1 (5 bases). Trimming took 10 bases from V and 5 from J, leaving 17 bases between them. The CDR3 length is 13 residues. CDR1 is MNHEY and CDR2 is SVGEGT in the germline V gene.